Given below is one T cell receptor beta chain in context. Data came from immunoSEQ multiplex PCR; TCRdb stores just in-frame clones and leaves some out. The table has around 100,000 clones, about four fifths seen once. The record originates from a study of blood T cell repertoires in COVID-19. The sequenced sample was peripheral blood. This receptor was obtained from a man aged 55-75 years with acute or convalescent COVID-19.

CDR3 sequence reads: CASRLDRGGTEAFF. In DNA, the CDR3 is TGTGCCAGCAGATTGGACAGGGGCGGCACTGAAGCTTTCTTT. The rearrangement joins TRBV6-5 to TRBJ1-1; 9 bases agree with TRBD1. Trimming removed 6 bases from V and 4 bases from J; junction bases left unmatched: 6. The V gene's germline CDR1 is MNHEY and CDR2 SVGAGI. The CDR3 contains 14 residues.